Each of the 24 T cell receptor beta chains below was sequenced from the same sample in a study of CD8 T cells in Susac syndrome. Reverse transcription of roughly 0.45 to 1 ug RNA was performed with random hexamers. Using its own MiXCR run on the immunoSEQ multiplex PCR reads, TCRdb lists one record per CDR3 protein. The repertoire holds about 300,000 distinct CDR3 sequences, with about 89% as singletons. The sequenced sample was CD8+ T cells from PBMCs. These receptors originate from a human donor with multiple sclerosis.

V and J are TRBV28 and TRBJ2-5, with TRBD2 matching 7 bases. With V trimmed by 6 bases and J by 5 bases, 12 bases remained unmatched. CDR3 length: 15 residues. Per germline, CDR1 MDHEN and CDR2 SYDVKM. The CDR3 DNA reads TGTGCCAGCAGATCTCCGGGGGAGGGCGGTGAGACCCAGTACTTC. Translated: CASRSPGEGGETQYF.

V gene TRBV11-2 combines with J gene TRBJ2-7; D uncertain. The length of the CDR3 is 13 residues. Germline V gene sequence: CDR1 SGHAT, CDR2 FQNNGV. Trimming took 2 bases from V and 3 from J, leaving 8 bases between them. CDR3: CASSLFEFYEQYF. In DNA, the CDR3 is TGTGCCAGCAGCTTATTCGAGTTCTACGAGCAGTACTTC.

The chain employs TRBV5-6 and TRBJ2-2; D uncertain. The CDR3 sequence is 14 residues long. The germline V and J ends were trimmed by 4 bases and 7 bases, with 14 bases remaining between them. Germline V gene data show CDR1 as SGHDT and CDR2 as YYEEEE. CDR3 DNA: TGTGCCAGCAGCCGCAATCCTATGTACGGGGAGCTGTTTTTT. It encodes CASSRNPMYGELFF.

This chain joins TRBV29-1 and TRBJ2-2, with D hard to call. Trimming cost V 5 bases and J 6 bases, with 7 bases left between them. Germline V gene lookup returns CDR1 SQVTM and CDR2 ANQGSEA. CDR3 size: 11 residues. The CDR3 coding sequence is TGCAGCGTTTGGCTGCCCGGGGAGCTGTTTTTT. This encodes CSVWLPGELFF.

This chain links TRBV20-1 with TRBJ1-2; 12 bases are a match to TRBD1. V shed 2 bases and J 3 bases; nucleotides not matched to a gene: 10. The CDR3 totals 17 residues. CDR1 is DFQATT and CDR2 is SNEGSKA in the germline V gene (reference sequence). CDR3 sequence reads: CSARSGTGGAADYGYTF. CDR3 sequence (DNA): TGCAGTGCTAGATCCGGGACAGGGGGCGCGGCTGACTATGGCTACACCTTC.

The gene calls are TRBV6-2 or TRBV6-3 and TRBJ2-1, with TRBD2 identical over 10 bases. The V segment lost 0 bases and the J segment 7 bases; nucleotides outside the gene matches: 3. CDR1 and CDR2 (germline): MNHEY, SVGEGT. CDR3 length: 15 amino acids. The CDR3 reads CASSYSLAGENEQFF. For the CDR3, the DNA is TGTGCCAGCAGTTACTCCCTAGCGGGGGAGAATGAGCAGTTCTTC.

In its sample, this clonotype was seen once. This chain connects TRBV20-1 to TRBJ2-1; TRBD2 matches at 11 bases. Losses at the gene ends were 5 bases for V and 1 base for J; bases not matched to a gene: 4. The CDR3 totals 15 residues. The germline gives CDR1 DFQATT, CDR2 SNEGSKA (reference sequence). The CDR3 nucleotides read TGCAGTGCTGGGTTAGCGGGAGGGTCCTACAATGAGCAGTTCTTC. This gives the protein CSAGLAGGSYNEQFF.

The chain combines TRBV7-6 with TRBJ2-7; TRBD2 agrees at 7 bases. Per the germline V gene, CDR1 is SGHVS and CDR2 is FNYEAQ. Trimming at V came to 1 base and at J to 3 bases, leaving 15 bases not matched to a gene. CDR3 size: 18 residues. The CDR3 DNA sequence: TGTGCCAGCAGCTTAGAATCAAGTCTAGCGGAGCCAATCTACGAGCAGTACTTC. It encodes CASSLESSLAEPIYEQYF. Supplemented by reference TRBV7-6 and TRBJ2-7, the full variable domain reads GAGVSQSPRYKVTKRGQDVALRCDPISGHVSLYWYRQALGQGPEFLTYFNYEAQQDKSGLPNDRFSAERPEGSISTLTIQRTEQRDSAMYRCASSLESSLAEPIYEQYFGPGTRLTVT.

In this sample, this clonotype turned up a few times. This chain uses TRBV29-1 with TRBJ2-1, with no clear D. The length of the CDR3 is 10 residues. Germline V gene data show CDR1 as SQVTM and CDR2 as ANQGSEA. V was cut by 4 bases and J by 12 bases, with 10 bases left in between. CDR3: CSVGSSRQFF. The CDR3 DNA reads as TGCAGCGTTGGGTCCAGCAGGCAGTTCTTC.

V is TRBV4-3 and J is TRBJ2-3, with 12 positions matching TRBD2. CDR1 LGHNA and CDR2 YSLEER come from the germline V gene. J gave up 4 bases and V 1 base, and 0 bases lay outside the gene matches. The CDR3 totals 15 residues. The CDR3 nucleotides are TGCGCCAGCAGCCAAGCTAGCGGGGGGGCAGATACGCAGTATTTT. Translating gives CASSQASGGADTQYF.

This chain uses TRBV20-1 with TRBJ2-7; D uncertain. Germline CDR1 is DFQATT and CDR2 is SNEGSKA (reference sequence). Trimming stripped 6 bases from V and 7 bases from J, with 13 bases between. This CDR3 spans 11 amino acids. The CDR3 coding sequence is TGCAGTGCGGCGGACCGCGGTGAGCAGTACTTC. Encoded protein: CSAADRGEQYF.

The chain recombines TRBV15 with TRBJ1-6; a weak D match, TRBD1 (5 bases). The CDR3 runs 15 residues. CDR1 LNHNV and CDR2 YYDKDF come from the germline V gene (reference sequence). Trimming stripped 3 bases from V and 7 bases from J, with 13 bases between. CDR3 DNA: TGTGCCACCAGCAGGTCCCCGCCAGGGAATTCACCCCTCCACTTT. Translation gives CATSRSPPGNSPLHF.

This clonotype was found once. The gene calls are TRBV15 and TRBJ2-7, with D unresolved. Per the germline V gene, CDR1 is LNHNV and CDR2 is YYDKDF (reference sequence). CDR3 length: 16 residues. With 1 base removed from V and 1 base from J, the gap between germline ends came to 14 bases. CDR3 bases: TGTGCCACCAGCAGAGGAACCAACCTCATATCCTACGAGCAGTACTTC. Translating it yields CATSRGTNLISYEQYF.

This chain joins TRBV19 and TRBJ2-1; D not certain. The CDR3 runs 15 residues. Trimming cost V 8 bases and J 2 bases, with 16 bases left between them. Germline V gene lookup returns CDR1 LNHDA and CDR2 SQIVND (reference sequence). The CDR3 sequence is CASRPASRAYNEQFF. The CDR3 coding sequence is TGTGCCAGTCGCCCGGCGAGCCGCGCCTACAATGAGCAGTTCTTC.

This chain links TRBV6-2 or TRBV6-3 with TRBJ2-2; TRBD2 is a possible D gene (6 bases). Germline CDR1 reads MNHEY; CDR2 reads SVGEGT. The CDR3 spans 14 residues. Trimming removed 4 bases from V and 9 bases from J, with 15 bases in between. The CDR3 loop reads CASSLLASSRELFF. CDR3 sequence (DNA): TGTGCCAGCAGTTTACTAGCTAGTTCCAGGGAGCTGTTTTTT.

This chain joins TRBV7-6 and TRBJ2-5; TRBD1 aligns across 9 bases. CDR1 is SGHVS, CDR2 FNYEAQ, per germline. The CDR3 contains 17 residues. The ends lost 0 bases at V and 2 bases at J; junction bases unmatched: 7. The CDR3 DNA reads as TGTGCCAGCAGCTTAGCTGGAGTTGGGACAGGGCAAGAGACCCAGTACTTC. Its protein is CASSLAGVGTGQETQYF.

CDR3 in DNA: TGTGCCACGCTCCGACCCCAGGGGAGAGATACGCAGTATTTT. It yields the protein CATLRPQGRDTQYF. V is TRBV10-3 and J is TRBJ2-3, with D possibly being TRBD1 (6 bases). The length of the CDR3 is 14 residues. Germline loops: CDR1 ENHRY, CDR2 SYGVKD. Trimming took off 10 bases at V and 5 bases at J, with 19 bases between the two ends.

This sequence joins TRBV2 and TRBJ1-1; a possible D gene is TRBD1 (5 bases). Germline values: CDR1 SNHLY, CDR2 FYNNEI. This CDR3 comprises 14 residues. V was clipped by 9 bases and J by 5 bases, with 19 bases between them. The DNA of the CDR3 is TGTGCCAGGAACCCGGGACCAAGTACAACTGAAGCTTTCTTT. Translation gives CARNPGPSTTEAFF.

The chain links TRBV5-4 to TRBJ2-7, with D hard to call. The length of the CDR3 is 15 residues. Trimming took off 1 base at V and 0 bases at J, with 11 bases between the two ends. Germline V lookup: CDR1 SGHNT, CDR2 YYREEE (reference sequence). The CDR3 DNA reads as TGTGCCAGCAGCTTGTCCTCCGACTTCTCCTACGAGCAGTACTTC. Its protein is CASSLSSDFSYEQYF.

The V gene is TRBV2, the J gene TRBJ1-6; D not resolved. Trimming removed 11 bases from V and 0 bases from J, with 14 bases in between. Germline loops: CDR1 SNHLY, CDR2 FYNNEI. CDR3 size: 15 residues. For the CDR3, the DNA is TGTGCCGGTAAAGACACCTACTCCTATAATTCACCCCTCCACTTT. Translated, it gives CAGKDTYSYNSPLHF.

J is TRBJ1-4 and V is TRBV12-3 or TRBV12-4; weak D call: TRBD1 (5 bases). The length of the CDR3 is 17 residues. V was pared by 7 bases and J by 1 base, with 19 bases between. The CDR3 reads CASTGTRGSLTNEKLFF. The CDR3 region has the DNA TGTGCCAGCACGGGTACGAGGGGCTCTTTAACTAATGAAAAACTGTTTTTT.

The chain carries TRBV7-2 and TRBJ2-1; 9 nucleotides align to TRBD1. The CDR3 is 14 residues long. V dropped 5 bases and J dropped 7; count of bases not matched to a gene: 6. CDR1 and CDR2 from the germline V gene are SGHTA and FQGNSA. The chain's CDR3 is CASSRQGVGNEQFF. DNA of the CDR3: TGTGCCAGCAGCCGACAGGGGGTCGGTAATGAGCAGTTCTTC.

The chain recombines TRBV20-1 with TRBJ2-1; 8 bases agree with TRBD2. This CDR3 spans 15 amino acids. V was clipped by 5 bases and J by 2 bases; unmatched bases: 8. Germline V lookup: CDR1 DFQATT, CDR2 SNEGSKA (reference sequence). The CDR3 sequence: CSAGHSGEAYNEQFF. CDR3 coding DNA: TGCAGTGCTGGACATAGCGGGGAGGCCTACAATGAGCAGTTCTTC.

The J gene is TRBJ1-1, the V gene TRBV5-1; 9 nucleotides match TRBD1. CDR1 is SGHRS, CDR2 YFSETQ, per germline. This CDR3 has 15 residues. V trimming: 1 base; J trimming: 4 bases; junction bases outside the gene matches: 5. The chain's CDR3 is CASSLFDRGGTEAFF. The CDR3, as DNA: TGCGCCAGCAGCTTGTTCGACAGGGGGGGCACTGAAGCTTTCTTT.